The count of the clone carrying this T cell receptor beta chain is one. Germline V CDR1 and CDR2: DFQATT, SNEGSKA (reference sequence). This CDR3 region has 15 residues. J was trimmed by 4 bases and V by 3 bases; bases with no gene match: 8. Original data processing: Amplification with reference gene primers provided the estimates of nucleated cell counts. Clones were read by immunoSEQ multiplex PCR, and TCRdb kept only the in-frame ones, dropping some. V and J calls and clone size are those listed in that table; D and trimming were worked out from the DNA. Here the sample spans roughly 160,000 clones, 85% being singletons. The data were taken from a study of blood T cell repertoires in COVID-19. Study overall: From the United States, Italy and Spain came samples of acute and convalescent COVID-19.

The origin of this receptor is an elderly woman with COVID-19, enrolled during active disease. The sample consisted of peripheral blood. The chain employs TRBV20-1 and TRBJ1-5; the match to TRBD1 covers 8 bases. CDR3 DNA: TGCAGTGCTAGTTCAACAGGGGGGAGGAATCAGCCCCAGCATTTT. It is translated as CSASSTGGRNQPQHF.